This paragraph reports one T cell receptor beta chain. Its antigen has not been determined. Per-nucleotide qualities are absent, and no much larger clonotype sits a single base away. TCRbeta CDR3 regions were amplified from genomic DNA using the immunoSEQ Assay, a bias-controlled multiplex PCR. The published analysis was carried out like this. Nucleated cell counts per sample were estimated from amplification of reference gene primers within the assay. To quantify the absolute abundance of each unique TCRbeta CDR3 rearrangement, sequence reads were collapsed and filtered. For each sample, productive Simpson clonality was calculated by taking the square root of Simpson's diversity index across productive rearrangements. Sourced from immuneACCESS, this table was stored by TCRdb with only in-frame sequences that have V and J called. A share of the clones is absent; for the studies checked, an unresolved V gene accounts for under half, and the remainder has no known explanation. V, J and clone size were drawn from that table, and D and trimming were deduced from the DNA. Within this sample are around 330,000 clones, with 90% of them counted one time only. Roughly 2.5% of the sample is held by the ten biggest clonotypes.

The CDR3 starts with the cysteine, ends with the phenylalanine, and has 14 residues. The kept DNA is CDR3 alone, 42 bases in frame from the first base. The CDR1 and CDR2 encoded by the germline V gene (reference sequence) are GTSNPN and SVGIG. V is pruned by 5 bases and J by 4 bases, leaving 9 bases of the junction without a gene match. The record originates from a study of blood T cell repertoires in COVID-19 (dated by TCRdb to the early 2020s). Broadly, across the study: Samples covering the acute and convalescent phases of COVID-19 were provided by collaborators in the United States, Italy and Spain. Subjects who had been exposed to COVID-19, were actively infected with it, or had recovered from it provided the deeply sampled blood TCRbeta repertoires that made up the dataset. The repertoires were released in a freely available public database intended as a resource for research on the immune response to SARS-CoV-2. Where available, HLA class I and class II types were obtained from metadata supplied by the sample provider rather than from assay-based typing. A de-identified subject ID, COVID-19 status, age in years and sex were almost always included in the sample metadata. The prospective study material was composed of cDNA or gDNA derived from T cells, B-cell-depleted T cells, or PBMCs. The samples were drawn from two sources: the first 160 participants of the ongoing ImmuneRACE study, and approximately 1,300 subjects contributed by 6 global collaborators.

Participants in the prospective study were enrolled through a virtual design, were aged roughly 18 to 100 years, and lived in 20 to 30 United States geographic areas. Cohort assignment in the prospective study relied on participant-reported clinical history from a screening survey and a study questionnaire. ImmuneRACE Cohort 3 recovered participants were defined by two consecutive negative NP/OP PCR tests, healthcare professional clearance, or symptom resolution. Each participant in the prospective study had whole blood, serum and a nasopharyngeal or oropharyngeal swab collected by mobile phlebotomists. Participants in the prospective study had the option to provide additional blood draws and questionnaires over an approximately two-month period. Before DNA extraction, blood samples from the prospective study were shipped at room temperature or frozen. Findings and caveats that apply to the study as a whole: How much clinical and demographic metadata was included differed by source and by participant, and the metadata was provided uncurated.

The sequenced material came from PBMCs or T cells enriched from blood (not recorded which). The TCR comes from a man aged 55 to 70 who had recovered from COVID-19. This receptor chain uses TRBV30 and TRBJ2-5; 8 middle bases align to TRBD2. Read as DNA, the sequence is TGTGCCTGGTCGAACGGGCTAGCGGGAGAGACCCAGTACTTC. This codes for CAWSNGLAGETQYF.